The TCR beta chain described here comes from a study of Graves' ophthalmopathy and Graves' hyperthyroidism. Overall study results and limits: The model forecast ophthalmopathy progression, reaching roughly 64% sensitivity and approximately 79% specificity. Most expanded clonotypes in thyroid above 0.001 frequency also showed up in blood.

RNA transcripts served as template for amplifying TCR beta CDR3 sequences. HTBI primers were employed in first-round RT-PCR, then a second-round multiplex PCR followed. Using its own MiXCR run on the multiplex PCR reads, TCRdb lists one record per CDR3 protein. The repertoire holds roughly 610,000 distinct CDR3 sequences, with 20% to 25% as singletons. Trimming removed 6 bases from V and 1 base from J, with 16 bases in between. The CDR3 has 15 amino acids. Germline V gene lookup returns CDR1 MNHNS and CDR2 SASEGT. This clonotype occurred once. Its antigen is unknown. Sampling over 7.5 ml of fresh peripheral blood provided the PBMCs.

Sequencing input: peripheral blood. This TCR came from a young woman with stable Graves' hyperthyroidism. Some clones in this sample may be carry-over from other donors' samples. The V gene is TRBV6-1, the J gene TRBJ2-7; weak D call: TRBD1 (6 bases). CDR3 DNA: TGTGCCAGCAGGGGACACAGGGAGCCTTCCTACGAGCAGTACTTC. Encoded protein: CASRGHREPSYEQYF.